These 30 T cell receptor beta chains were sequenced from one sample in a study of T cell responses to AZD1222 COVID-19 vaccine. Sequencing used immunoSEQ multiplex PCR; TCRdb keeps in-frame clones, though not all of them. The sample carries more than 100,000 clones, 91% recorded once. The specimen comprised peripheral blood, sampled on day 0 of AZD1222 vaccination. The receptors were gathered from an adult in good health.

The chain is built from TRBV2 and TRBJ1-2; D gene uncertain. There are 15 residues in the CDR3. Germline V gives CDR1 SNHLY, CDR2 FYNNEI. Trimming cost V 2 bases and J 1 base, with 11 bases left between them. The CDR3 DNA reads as TGTGCCAGCAGTGAATCGGGCTACCGTAACTATGGCTACACCTTC. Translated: CASSESGYRNYGYTF.

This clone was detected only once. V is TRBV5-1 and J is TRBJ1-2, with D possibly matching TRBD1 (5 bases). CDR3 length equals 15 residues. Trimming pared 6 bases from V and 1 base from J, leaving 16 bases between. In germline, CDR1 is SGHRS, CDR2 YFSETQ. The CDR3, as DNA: TGCGCCAGCACCTCCTCCACAGGAAGTAACTATGGCTACACCTTC. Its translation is CASTSSTGSNYGYTF.

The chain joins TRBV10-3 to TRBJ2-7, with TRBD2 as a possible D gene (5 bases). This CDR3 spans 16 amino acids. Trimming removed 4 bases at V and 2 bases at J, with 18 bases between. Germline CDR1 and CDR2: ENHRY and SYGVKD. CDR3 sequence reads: CAISGLGLAKTYEQYF. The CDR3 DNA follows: TGTGCCATCAGTGGCTTAGGCTTAGCGAAGACCTACGAGCAGTACTTC.

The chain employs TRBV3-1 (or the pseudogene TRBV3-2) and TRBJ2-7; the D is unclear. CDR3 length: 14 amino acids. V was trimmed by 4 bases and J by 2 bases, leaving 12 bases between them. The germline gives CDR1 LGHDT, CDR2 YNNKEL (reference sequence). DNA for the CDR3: TGTGCCAGCAGCCCCCAGCTGACGCCCTACGAGCAGTACTTC. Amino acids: CASSPQLTPYEQYF.

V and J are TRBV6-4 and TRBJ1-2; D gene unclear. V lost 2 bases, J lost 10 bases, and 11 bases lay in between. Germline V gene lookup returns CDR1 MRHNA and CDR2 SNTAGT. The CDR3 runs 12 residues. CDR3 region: CASSDGLFVYTF. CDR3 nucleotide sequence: TGTGCCAGCAGTGACGGACTTTTCGTCTACACCTTC.

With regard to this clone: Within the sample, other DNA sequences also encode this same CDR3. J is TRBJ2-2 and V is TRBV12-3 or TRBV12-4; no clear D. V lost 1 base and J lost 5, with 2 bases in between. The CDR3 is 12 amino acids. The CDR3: CASSLGTGELFF. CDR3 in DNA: TGTGCCAGCAGTTTAGGGACCGGGGAGCTGTTTTTT.

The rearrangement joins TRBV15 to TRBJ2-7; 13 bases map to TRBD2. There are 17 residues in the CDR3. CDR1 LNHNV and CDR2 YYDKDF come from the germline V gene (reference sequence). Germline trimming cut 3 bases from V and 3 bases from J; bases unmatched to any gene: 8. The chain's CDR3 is CATSRGGLAGVGYEQYF. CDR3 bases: TGTGCCACCAGCAGGGGTGGACTAGCGGGAGTGGGCTACGAGCAGTACTTC.

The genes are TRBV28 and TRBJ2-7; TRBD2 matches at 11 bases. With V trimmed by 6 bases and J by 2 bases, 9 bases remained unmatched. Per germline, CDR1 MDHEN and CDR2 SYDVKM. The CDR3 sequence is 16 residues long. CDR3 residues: CASSPGTSGSPYEQYF. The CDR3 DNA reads TGTGCCAGCAGCCCCGGGACTAGCGGATCACCCTACGAGCAGTACTTC.

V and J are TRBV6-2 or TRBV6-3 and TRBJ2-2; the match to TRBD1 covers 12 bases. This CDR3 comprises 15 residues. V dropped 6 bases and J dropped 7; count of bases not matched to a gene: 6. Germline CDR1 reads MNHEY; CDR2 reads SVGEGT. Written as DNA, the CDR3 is TGTGCCAGCAGCCCCCGGGACAGGGGGCTCGGGGAGCTGTTTTTT. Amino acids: CASSPRDRGLGELFF.

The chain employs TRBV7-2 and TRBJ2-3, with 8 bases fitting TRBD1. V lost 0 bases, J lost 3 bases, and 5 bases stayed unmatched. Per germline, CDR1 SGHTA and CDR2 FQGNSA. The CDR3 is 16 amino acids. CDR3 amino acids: CASSLASGGATDTQYF. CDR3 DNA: TGTGCCAGCAGCTTAGCTTCAGGGGGCGCAACAGATACGCAGTATTTT.

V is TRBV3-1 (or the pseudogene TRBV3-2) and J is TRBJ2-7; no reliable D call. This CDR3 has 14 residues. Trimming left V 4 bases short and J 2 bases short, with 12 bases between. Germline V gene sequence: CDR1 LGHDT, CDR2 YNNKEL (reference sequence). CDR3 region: CASSPDTNTYEQYF. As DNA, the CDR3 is TGTGCCAGCAGCCCCGACACGAATACCTACGAGCAGTACTTC.

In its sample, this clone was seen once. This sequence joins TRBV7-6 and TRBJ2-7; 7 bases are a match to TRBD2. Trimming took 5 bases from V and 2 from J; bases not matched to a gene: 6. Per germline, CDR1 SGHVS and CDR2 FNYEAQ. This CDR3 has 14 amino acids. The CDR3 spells CASSASSGPYEQYF. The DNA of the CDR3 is TGTGCCAGCAGCGCATCTAGCGGACCCTACGAGCAGTACTTC.

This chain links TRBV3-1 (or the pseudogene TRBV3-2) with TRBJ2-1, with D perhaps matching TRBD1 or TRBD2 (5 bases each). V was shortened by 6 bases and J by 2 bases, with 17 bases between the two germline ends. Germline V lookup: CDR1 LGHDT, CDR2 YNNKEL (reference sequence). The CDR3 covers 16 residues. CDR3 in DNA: TGTGCCAGCAGAAGTGGGACGATAAGAACCTACAATGAGCAGTTCTTC. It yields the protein CASRSGTIRTYNEQFF.

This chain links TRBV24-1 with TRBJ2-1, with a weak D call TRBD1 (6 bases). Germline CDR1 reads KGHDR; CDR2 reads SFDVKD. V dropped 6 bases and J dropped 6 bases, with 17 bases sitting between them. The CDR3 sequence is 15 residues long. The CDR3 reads CATSPGTPRSNEQFF. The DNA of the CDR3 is TGTGCCACCAGTCCTGGGACACCCCGGTCCAATGAGCAGTTCTTC.

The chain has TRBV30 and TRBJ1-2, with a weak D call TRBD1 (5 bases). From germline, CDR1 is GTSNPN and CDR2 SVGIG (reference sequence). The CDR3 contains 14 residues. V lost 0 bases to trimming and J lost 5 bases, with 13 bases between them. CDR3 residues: CAWSVPGVGYGYTF. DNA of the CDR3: TGTGCCTGGAGTGTACCGGGGGTAGGGTATGGCTACACCTTC.

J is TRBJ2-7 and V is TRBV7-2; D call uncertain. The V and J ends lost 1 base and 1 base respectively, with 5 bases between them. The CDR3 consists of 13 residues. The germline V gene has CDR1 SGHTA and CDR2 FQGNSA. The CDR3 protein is CASSLVQSYEQYF. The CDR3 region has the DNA TGTGCCAGCAGCTTAGTGCAGTCCTACGAGCAGTACTTC.

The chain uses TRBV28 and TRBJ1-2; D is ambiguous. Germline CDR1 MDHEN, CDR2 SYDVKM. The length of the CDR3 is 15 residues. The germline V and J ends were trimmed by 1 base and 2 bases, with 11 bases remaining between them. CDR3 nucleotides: TGTGCCAGCAGTTTATTAGGAGCGACAAACTATGGCTACACCTTC. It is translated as CASSLLGATNYGYTF.

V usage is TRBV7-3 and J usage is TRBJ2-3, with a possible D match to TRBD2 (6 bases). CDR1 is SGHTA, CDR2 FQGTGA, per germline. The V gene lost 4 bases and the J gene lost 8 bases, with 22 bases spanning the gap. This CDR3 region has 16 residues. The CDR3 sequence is CASSSNPRGIGGTQYF. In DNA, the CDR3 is TGTGCCAGCAGCTCTAACCCGAGGGGAATCGGGGGTACGCAGTATTTT.

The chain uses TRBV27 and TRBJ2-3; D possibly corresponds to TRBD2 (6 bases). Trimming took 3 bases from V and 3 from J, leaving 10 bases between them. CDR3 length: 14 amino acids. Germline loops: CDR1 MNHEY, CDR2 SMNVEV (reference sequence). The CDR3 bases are TGTGCCAGCAGTTTGGGGCGGGGTACAGATACGCAGTATTTT. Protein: CASSLGRGTDTQYF.

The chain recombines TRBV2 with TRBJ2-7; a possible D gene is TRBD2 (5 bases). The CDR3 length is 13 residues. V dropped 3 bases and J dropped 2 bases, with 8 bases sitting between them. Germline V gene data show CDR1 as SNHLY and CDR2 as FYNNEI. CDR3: CASSDGVTYEQYF. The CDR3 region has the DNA TGTGCCAGCAGTGACGGGGTCACCTACGAGCAGTACTTC. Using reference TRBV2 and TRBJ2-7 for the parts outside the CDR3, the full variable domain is EPEVTQTPSHQVTQMGQEVILRCVPISNHLYFYWYRQILGQKVEFLVSFYNNEISEKSEIFDDQFSVERPDGSNFTLKIRSTKLEDSAMYFCASSDGVTYEQYFGPGTRLTVT.

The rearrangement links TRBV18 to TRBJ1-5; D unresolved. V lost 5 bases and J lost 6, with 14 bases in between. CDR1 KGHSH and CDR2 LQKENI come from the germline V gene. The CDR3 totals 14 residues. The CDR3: CASSSAKVAQPQHF. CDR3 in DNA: TGTGCCAGCTCAAGTGCGAAGGTGGCTCAGCCCCAGCATTTT.

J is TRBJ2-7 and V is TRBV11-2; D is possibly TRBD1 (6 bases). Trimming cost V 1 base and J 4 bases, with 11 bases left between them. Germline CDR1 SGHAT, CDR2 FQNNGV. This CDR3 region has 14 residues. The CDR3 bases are TGTGCCAGCAGCTTAGTACAGGGAAATTACGAGCAGTACTTC. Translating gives CASSLVQGNYEQYF.

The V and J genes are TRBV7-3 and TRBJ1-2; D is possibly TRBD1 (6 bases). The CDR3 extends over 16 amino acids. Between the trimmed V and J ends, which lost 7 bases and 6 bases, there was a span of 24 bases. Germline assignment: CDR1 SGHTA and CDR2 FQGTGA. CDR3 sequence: CASIVHLARGEDGYTF. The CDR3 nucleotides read TGTGCCAGCATCGTTCATCTGGCCAGGGGTGAGGATGGCTACACCTTC.

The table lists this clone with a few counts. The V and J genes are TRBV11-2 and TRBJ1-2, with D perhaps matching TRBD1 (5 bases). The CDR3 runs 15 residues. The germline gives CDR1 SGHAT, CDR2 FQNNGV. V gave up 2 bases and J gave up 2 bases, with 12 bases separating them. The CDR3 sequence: CASSLSDDRNYGYTF. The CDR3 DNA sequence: TGTGCCAGCAGCTTATCCGACGACAGAAACTATGGCTACACCTTC.

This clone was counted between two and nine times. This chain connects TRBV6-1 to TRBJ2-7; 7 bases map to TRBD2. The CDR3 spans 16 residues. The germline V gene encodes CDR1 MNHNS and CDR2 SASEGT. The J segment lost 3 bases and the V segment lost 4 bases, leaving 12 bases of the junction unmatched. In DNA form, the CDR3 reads TGTGCCAGCAGTGCCTACCCTTCGGGAGGCCTCTACGAGCAGTACTTC. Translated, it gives CASSAYPSGGLYEQYF.

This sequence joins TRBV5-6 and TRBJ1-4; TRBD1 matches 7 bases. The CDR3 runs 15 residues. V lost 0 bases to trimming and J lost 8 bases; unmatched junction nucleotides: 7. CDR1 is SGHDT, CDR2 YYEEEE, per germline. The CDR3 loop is CASSLGQGVQEKLFF. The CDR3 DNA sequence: TGTGCCAGCAGCTTGGGCCAGGGGGTACAGGAAAAACTGTTTTTT.

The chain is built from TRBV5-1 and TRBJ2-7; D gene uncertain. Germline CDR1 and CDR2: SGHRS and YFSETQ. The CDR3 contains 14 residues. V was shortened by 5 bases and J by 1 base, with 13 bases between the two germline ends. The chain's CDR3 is CASSFEDPSYEQYF. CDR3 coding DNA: TGCGCCAGCAGTTTCGAAGACCCATCCTACGAGCAGTACTTC.

The CDR3 spells CASSLSGGQLEKLFF. The CDR3 DNA reads TGCGCCAGCAGCTTGAGCGGGGGACAACTCGAAAAACTGTTTTTT. This chain uses TRBV5-1 with TRBJ1-4; D perhaps matches TRBD1 (6 bases). V gave up 1 base and J gave up 8 bases, with 15 bases separating them. Per germline, CDR1 SGHRS and CDR2 YFSETQ. The CDR3 is made up of 15 amino acids.

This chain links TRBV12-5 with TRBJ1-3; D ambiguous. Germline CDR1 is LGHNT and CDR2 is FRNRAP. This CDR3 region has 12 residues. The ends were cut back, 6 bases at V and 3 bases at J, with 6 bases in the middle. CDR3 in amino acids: CASGYGGNTIYF. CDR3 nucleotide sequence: TGTGCTAGTGGGTATGGTGGAAACACCATATATTTT.

CDR3 DNA sequence: TGTGCCAGCAGCTTAGTGGGAGGCCCCACAGATACGCAGTATTTT. Translated: CASSLVGGPTDTQYF. The chain has TRBV11-2 and TRBJ2-3, with TRBD2 as a possible D gene (6 bases). CDR1 and CDR2 (germline): SGHAT, FQNNGV. The CDR3 is 15 amino acids. The V end was cut by 1 base, the J end by 2 bases, with 10 bases between. Complete variable domain (other parts from reference TRBV11-2 and TRBJ2-3): EAGVAQSPRYKIIEKRQSVAFWCNPISGHATLYWYQQILGQGPKLLIQFQNNGVVDDSQLPKDRFSAERLKGVDSTLKIQPAKLEDSAVYLCASSLVGGPTDTQYFGPGTRLTVL.